This T cell receptor (beta chain) was found in a study of blood T cell repertoires in COVID-19. Study-level information: The study drew acute and convalescent COVID-19 samples from the United States, Italy and Spain. Sources were T cells, B-cell-depleted T cells, or PBMCs; the material itself was cDNA or gDNA.

Original methodology: Estimation of nucleated cell counts relied on the amplification of reference gene primers. This table comes from immunoSEQ multiplex PCR, and its TCRdb copy is limited to in-frame clones, with some not included. The V and J calls and clone size come from that table; D and trimming were worked out from the DNA. The repertoire includes around 300,000 clones, approximately 90% of them detected once, and 3% sits in the top ten. CDR1 SGHTA and CDR2 FQGTGA come from the germline V gene. V was shortened by 5 bases and J by 0 bases, with 6 bases between the two germline ends. The CDR3 consists of 13 residues.

The receptor was derived from a woman between 25 and 40 years old with active or convalescent COVID-19. Material for sequencing was peripheral blood. The chain couples TRBV7-3 to TRBJ2-3; D gene unclear. The CDR3 nucleotides read TGTGCCAGCAGCCCTATTAGCACAGATACGCAGTATTTT. Translating it yields CASSPISTDTQYF.